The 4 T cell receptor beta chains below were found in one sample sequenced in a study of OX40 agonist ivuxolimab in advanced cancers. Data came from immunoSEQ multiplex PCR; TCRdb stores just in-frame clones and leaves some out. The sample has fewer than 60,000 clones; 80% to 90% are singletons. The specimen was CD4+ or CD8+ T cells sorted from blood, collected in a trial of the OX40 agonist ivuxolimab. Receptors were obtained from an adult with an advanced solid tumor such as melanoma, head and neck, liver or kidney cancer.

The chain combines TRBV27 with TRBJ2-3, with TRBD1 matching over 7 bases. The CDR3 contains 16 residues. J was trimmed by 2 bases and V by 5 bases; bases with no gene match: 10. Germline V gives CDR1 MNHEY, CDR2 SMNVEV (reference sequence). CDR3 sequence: CASSGNRGSSTDTQYF. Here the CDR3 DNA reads TGTGCCAGCAGTGGAAACAGGGGTTCCTCCACAGATACGCAGTATTTT.

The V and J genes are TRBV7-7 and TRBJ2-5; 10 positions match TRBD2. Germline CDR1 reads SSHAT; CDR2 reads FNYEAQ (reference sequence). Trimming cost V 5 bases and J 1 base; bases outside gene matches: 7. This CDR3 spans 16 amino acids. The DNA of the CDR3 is TGTGCCAGCAGCCTACGGGCTAGCGGGGGCCAAGAGACCCAGTACTTC. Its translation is CASSLRASGGQETQYF.

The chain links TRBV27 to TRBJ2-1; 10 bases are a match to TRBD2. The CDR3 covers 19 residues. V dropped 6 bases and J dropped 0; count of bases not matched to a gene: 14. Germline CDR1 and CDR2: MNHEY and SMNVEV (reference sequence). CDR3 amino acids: CASSTFPSGGLSSYNEQFF. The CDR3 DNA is TGTGCCAGCAGCACGTTCCCTAGCGGGGGCCTTAGCTCCTACAATGAGCAGTTCTTC.

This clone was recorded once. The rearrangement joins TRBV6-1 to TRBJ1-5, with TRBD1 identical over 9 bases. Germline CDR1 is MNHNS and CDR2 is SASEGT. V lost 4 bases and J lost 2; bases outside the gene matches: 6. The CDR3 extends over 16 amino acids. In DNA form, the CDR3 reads TGTGCCAGCAGTGCACTACAGGGGGCCGGCAATCAGCCCCAGCATTTT. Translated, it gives CASSALQGAGNQPQHF.